This T cell receptor beta chain was identified during a study of blood T cells in healthy people across ages. Overall study results and limits: With age, beta diversity per million T cells declined roughly linearly, significantly by 40 to 50. Higher diversity and more naive CD4+ cells were features of long-lived donors, compared to aged donors.

As regards this clonotype: Its matching antigen is unknown.

Per the germline V gene, CDR1 is SGHKS and CDR2 is YYEKEE (reference sequence). V lost 0 bases and J lost 0, with 16 bases in between. The CDR3 has 19 residues. The authors ran a second PCR of about 6 to 11 cycles using a sample-barcoded 5' primer and a J-beta primer mix. Every cDNA molecule carried a tag from a template-switch adaptor bearing 12 random nucleotides. TCRdb re-derived calls from the 5' RACE reads in MiXCR, one entry per CDR3 protein. The profile shows fewer than 2 million distinct CDR3 sequences, around 42% of them singletons. What was sequenced was blood. The V and J genes are TRBV5-5 and TRBJ2-6, with D unresolved. The origin of this receptor is a human donor in good health. The CDR3, as DNA: TGTGCCAGCAGCTTGGTGTTAGCAGGCCTAGTCTCTGGGGCCAACGTCCTGACTTTC. It is translated as CASSLVLAGLVSGANVLTF.